This TCR beta chain was retrieved from a study of cytomegalovirus exposure and HLA in healthy donors. Study findings and constraints: TCR beta chains associated with HLA were, in a later analysis, more clonally expanded than equally common others.

Worth noting for this clone: Antigen: not known.

The germline V gene has CDR1 GTSNPN and CDR2 SVGIG (reference sequence). The V end was cut by 2 bases, the J end by 7 bases, with 15 bases between. CDR3 size: 14 residues. The PCR was carried out with 60 Vbeta primers and 13 Jbeta primers. This table comes from immunoSEQ multiplex PCR, and its TCRdb copy is limited to in-frame clones, with some not included. The table records about 160,000 clones, around 75% of them present only once. The sequenced material came from PBMCs. The receptor was isolated from a female donor in good health and CMV-seronegative. The chain has TRBV30 and TRBJ1-5; D is unresolved. For the CDR3, the DNA is TGTGCCTGGAGTTTTCCGGGTTATCCACAGCCCCAGCATTTT. It specifies CAWSFPGYPQPQHF. Full variable domain (remainder filled in from reference TRBV30 and TRBJ1-5): SQTIHQWPATLVQPVGSPLSLECTVEGTSNPNLYWYRQAAGRGLQLLFYSVGIGQISSEVPQNLSASRPQDRQFILSSKKLLLSDSGFYLCAWSFPGYPQPQHFGDGTRLSIL.